Below are 32 T cell receptor beta chains sequenced from a single sample in a study of sequential checkpoint blockade in melanoma. Repertoires were generated with immunoSEQ multiplex PCR, while TCRdb's copy carries only in-frame clones and drops some. Seen here are some 6,600 clones, roughly 31% observed once, and the top ten hold around 25%. Treatment specified: randomized to nivolumab then ipilimumab (arm A) or the reverse (arm B). Sequencing used tumor tissue (inferred from file names), obtained from a patient given nivolumab and ipilimumab in sequence. The receptors originated from a human donor with melanoma.

This clone was picked up a small number of times. The V gene is TRBV9, the J gene TRBJ2-7; TRBD2 matches 10 bases. The V and J ends lost 5 bases and 4 bases, in that order; junction bases with no gene match: 3. Germline lookup yields CDR1 SGDLS and CDR2 YYNGEE. CDR3 length: 13 amino acids. The CDR3 coding sequence is TGTGCCAGCAGTACAGCGGGAGGGTACGAGCAGTACTTC. This encodes CASSTAGGYEQYF.

The chain recombines TRBV18 with TRBJ2-1; D possibly corresponds to TRBD1 (6 bases). Trimming shortened V by 6 bases and J by 5 bases, and 11 bases separated the two germline ends. CDR1 KGHSH and CDR2 LQKENI come from the germline V gene. The CDR3 loop spans 13 amino acids. The CDR3 protein is CASSQDSHNEQFF. CDR3 nucleotide sequence: TGTGCCAGCTCCCAGGACAGCCACAATGAGCAGTTCTTC.

The CDR3 DNA sequence: TGTGCCAGCAGTTTATGGCAGGGGACTTCTAATGAAAAACTGTTTTTT. It yields the protein CASSLWQGTSNEKLFF. The chain combines TRBV28 with TRBJ1-4; D possibly corresponds to TRBD1 (6 bases). The V gene lost 0 bases and the J gene lost 3 bases, with 11 bases spanning the gap. Germline V lookup: CDR1 MDHEN, CDR2 SYDVKM. CDR3 length: 16 amino acids.

To note about this clone: Compared with germline, one end of the junction differs, possibly owing to a read error. The chain carries TRBV6-8 and TRBJ1-2; D possibly corresponds to TRBD1 (6 bases). The CDR3 loop spans 15 amino acids. From germline, CDR1 is MNHGY and CDR2 SAAAGT. The CDR3 spells CASSNSGGRGRGYTF. The CDR3 DNA follows: TGTGCCAGCAGTAACTCCGGGGGGCGCGGTCGTGGCTACACCTTC.

There are a few counts of this clone. This rearrangement joins TRBV6-8 to TRBJ1-1; 7 nucleotides align to TRBD1. CDR1 is MNHGY and CDR2 is SAAAGT in the germline V gene. The CDR3 length is 13 residues. V lost 2 bases and J lost 3; bases outside the gene matches: 0. The CDR3 DNA reads as TGTGCCAGCAGTTACGGACAGGACACTGAAGCTTTCTTT. Translated: CASSYGQDTEAFF.

This clone was observed a few times. This CDR3 is CASGQGTEAFF. CDR3 nucleotides: TGTGCTAGTGGCCAAGGGACTGAAGCTTTCTTT. This chain uses TRBV12-5 with TRBJ1-1; D is unresolved. The CDR3 length is 11 residues. Germline CDR1 is LGHNT and CDR2 is FRNRAP. V gave up 6 bases and J gave up 5 bases, with 7 bases separating them.

In its sample, this clone was seen a few times. Here the CDR3 reads CAVTTGGIVDEQYF. For the CDR3, the DNA is TGTGCCGTGACAACGGGAGGGATTGTGGACGAGCAGTACTTC. The chain links TRBV12-2 to TRBJ2-7; no check of the table's D call, TRBD2, against the DNA was made. TRBV12-2 is classified as a pseudogene. The CDR3 is made up of 14 amino acids.

V usage is TRBV19 and J usage is TRBJ2-7; 13 bases align to TRBD2. The ends lost 5 bases at V and 10 bases at J; junction bases unmatched: 23. This CDR3 comprises 19 residues. Germline assignment: CDR1 LNHDA and CDR2 SQIVND (reference sequence). The CDR3 DNA follows: TGTGCCAGTAGTGCCGGGACTAGCGGGAACTTCCGTTCATCGGCACTCCAGTACTTC. Its translation: CASSAGTSGNFRSSALQYF.

Here the CDR3 DNA reads TGTGCCTGCGAAAGGACTATAAACACCGGGGAGCTGTTTTTT. Its protein product is CACERTINTGELFF. The chain combines TRBV12-2 with TRBJ2-2; TRBD2 is taken as the D call from the table, unchecked against the DNA. TRBV12-2 is classified as a pseudogene. The CDR3 runs to 14 residues.

V usage is TRBV11-3 and J usage is TRBJ2-1, with D hard to call. Per germline, CDR1 SGHNT and CDR2 YENEEA. Trimming took 2 bases from V and 5 from J, leaving 13 bases between them. This CDR3 has 15 residues. CDR3 in amino acids: CASSLRPISDNEQFF. The CDR3 DNA reads TGTGCCAGCAGCTTAAGACCAATAAGCGACAATGAGCAGTTCTTC.

This clone was seen a few times. The gene calls are TRBV4-1 and TRBJ1-4; possibly TRBD1 for D (5 bases). V lost 0 bases and J 8 bases, leaving 13 bases between the germline ends. From germline, CDR1 is MGHRA and CDR2 YSYEKL. This CDR3 has 15 amino acids. DNA for the CDR3: TGCGCCAGCAGCCAAGAGGGCCAGGGCGTGGAAAAACTGTTTTTT. Translated, it gives CASSQEGQGVEKLFF.

The genes are TRBV6-8 and TRBJ1-2; D is unclear. The CDR3 totals 13 residues. The V and J ends lost 3 bases and 5 bases respectively, with 10 bases between them. Germline CDR1 is MNHGY and CDR2 is SAAAGT. CDR3 in amino acids: CASSYKGTYGYTF. CDR3 DNA: TGTGCCAGCAGTTATAAGGGAACTTATGGCTACACCTTC.

CDR3 bases: TGTGCCAGCAGACGACAGGGAAACACTGAAGCTTTCTTT. This encodes CASRRQGNTEAFF. The V and J genes are TRBV14 and TRBJ1-1; 7 nucleotides line up with TRBD1. Germline V gives CDR1 SGHDN, CDR2 FVKESK. The junction had 3 bases not matched to a gene; V was cut back by 6 bases and J by 2 bases. The CDR3 runs 13 residues.

This clone was seen a few times. This chain joins TRBV6-8 and TRBJ1-1; D uncertain. The CDR3 has 14 residues. Germline-derived CDR1 and CDR2 are MNHGY and SAAAGT. V lost 0 bases, J lost 4 bases, and 9 bases lay in between. Here the CDR3 reads CASSYSAGGTEAFF. The CDR3 region has the DNA TGTGCCAGCAGTTACTCGGCCGGTGGCACTGAAGCTTTCTTT.

The rearrangement links TRBV12-5 to TRBJ2-2; D is possibly TRBD1 or TRBD2 (5 bases each). This CDR3 comprises 17 residues. Germline CDR1 and CDR2: LGHNT and FRNRAP. The V and J ends lost 4 bases and 4 bases respectively, with 19 bases between them. The CDR3 spells CASGSPERGLPTGELFF. In DNA form, the CDR3 reads TGTGCTAGTGGTTCCCCCGAGAGGGGATTACCCACCGGGGAGCTGTTTTTT.

This chain connects TRBV6-8 to TRBJ2-7, with D maybe TRBD1 (7 bases). This CDR3 spans 15 amino acids. CDR1 and CDR2 from the germline V gene are MNHGY and SAAAGT. Trimming left V 3 bases short and J 1 base short, with 13 bases between. The CDR3, as DNA: TGTGCCAGCAGTTATTCAGGGGGGACATCCTACGAGCAGTACTTC. Protein sequence: CASSYSGGTSYEQYF.

This clone appeared a few times. The V and J genes are TRBV23-1 and TRBJ2-7; D is unclear. TRBV23-1 is placed among ORFs of uncertain function. Trimming removed 6 bases at V and 7 bases at J, with 16 bases between. The CDR3 is 13 residues long. The CDR3 protein is CASSQEAGWEQYF. The DNA of the CDR3 is TGCGCCAGCAGCCAAGAGGCCGGGTGGGAGCAGTACTTC.

This clone was observed a few times. The chain employs TRBV11-3 and TRBJ2-5, with 10 bases lining up with TRBD2. After removal of 5 bases from V and 5 bases from J, the junction contained 5 bases not matched to a gene. The CDR3 runs 14 residues. Germline V gene data show CDR1 as SGHNT and CDR2 as YENEEA. CDR3 bases: TGTGCCAGCAGCCAAGGGACTAGCGATGAGACCCAGTACTTC. It yields the protein CASSQGTSDETQYF.

CDR3 amino acids: CASSLISSDEAFF. The CDR3 nucleotides are TGTGCCAGCAGTTTGATTAGCAGCGACGAAGCTTTCTTT. This chain uses TRBV6-8 with TRBJ1-1, with D uncertain. This CDR3 comprises 13 residues. Trimming shortened V by 4 bases and J by 8 bases, and 14 bases separated the two germline ends. Germline CDR1 is MNHGY and CDR2 is SAAAGT.

This clone was seen repeatedly, ten times or more. This chain joins TRBV11-3 and TRBJ1-3; no reliable D call. With 6 bases removed from V and 1 base from J, the gap between germline ends came to 10 bases. Germline V gene lookup returns CDR1 SGHNT and CDR2 YENEEA. CDR3 length equals 14 residues. The CDR3 reads CASSKDQSGNTIYF. CDR3 coding DNA: TGTGCCAGCAGTAAGGATCAATCTGGAAACACCATATATTTT.

V gene TRBV6-7 combines with J gene TRBJ2-3; a weak D match, TRBD2 (6 bases). TRBV6-7 is designated an ORF whose function remains uncertain. CDR3 length: 15 amino acids. Trimming pared 5 bases from V and 2 bases from J, leaving 14 bases between. CDR3 amino acids: CASSVGTGFTDTQYF. In DNA, the CDR3 is TGTGCCAGCAGTGTAGGGACTGGGTTCACAGATACGCAGTATTTT.

A few counts support this clone. The chain combines TRBV11-3 with TRBJ2-7, with TRBD2 as a possible D gene (6 bases). Germline loops: CDR1 SGHNT, CDR2 YENEEA. This CDR3 comprises 15 residues. V was shortened by 4 bases and J by 2 bases, with 15 bases between the two germline ends. CDR3 sequence reads: CASSSTGEPPYEQYF. The CDR3 nucleotides read TGTGCCAGCAGCTCCACGGGAGAGCCCCCCTACGAGCAGTACTTC. Full variable domain (rest looked up from reference TRBV11-3 and TRBJ2-7): EAGVVQSPRYKIIEKKQPVAFWCNPISGHNTLYWYLQNLGQGPELLIRYENEEAVDDSQLPKDRFSAERLKGVDSTLKIQPAELGDSAVYLCASSSTGEPPYEQYFGPGTRLTVT.

The J gene is TRBJ1-3, the V gene TRBV19, with D possibly being TRBD1 (5 bases). Trimming took 6 bases from V and 1 from J, leaving 13 bases between them. Looked up from germline, CDR1 is LNHDA and CDR2 is SQIVND (reference sequence). The CDR3 runs to 15 residues. DNA of the CDR3: TGTGCCAGTAGCCCTGACAGATCATCTGGAAACACCATATATTTT. Translation gives CASSPDRSSGNTIYF.

This clone was picked up many times. The rearrangement joins TRBV7-1 to TRBJ2-5; 9 bases are a match to TRBD2. TRBV7-1 belongs to the ORF category, with a function that is uncertain. The CDR3 contains 15 residues. V lost 5 bases and J lost 3; bases outside the gene matches: 7. CDR3 nucleotides: TGTGCCAGCAGCCTTAGCGGGAGCGGCAAAGAGACCCAGTACTTC. Its protein is CASSLSGSGKETQYF.

This clone was seen only a few times. CDR3 protein: CASGWTSRETQYF. The CDR3 bases are TGCGCCAGCGGATGGACTAGCCGAGAGACCCAGTACTTC. The V and J genes are TRBV23-1 and TRBJ2-5; 8 bases line up with TRBD2. TRBV23-1 is known as an ORF, though its function is uncertain. This CDR3 has 13 amino acids. The V and J ends lost 8 bases and 4 bases, in that order; junction bases with no gene match: 6.

This sequence joins TRBV29-1 and TRBJ1-4, with unresolved D. V was cut by 7 bases and J by 2 bases, with 17 bases left in between. This CDR3 comprises 15 residues. Germline CDR1 reads SQVTM; CDR2 reads ANQGSEA. The CDR3 coding sequence is TGCAGCGCCGGGTGGCATTTGGGTACTAATGAAAAACTGTTTTTT. Translating gives CSAGWHLGTNEKLFF.

The chain links TRBV5-1 to TRBJ1-1; a possible D gene is TRBD1 (6 bases). The V end lost 1 base, the J end lost 3 bases, and 16 bases lay between the germline ends. Germline V gene sequence: CDR1 SGHRS, CDR2 YFSETQ. The CDR3 runs to 16 residues. The CDR3 protein is CASSLKVRQDYTEAFF. Written as DNA, the CDR3 is TGCGCCAGCAGCTTGAAGGTTCGACAGGACTACACTGAAGCTTTCTTT.

This clone turned up a few times. V and J are TRBV9 and TRBJ2-1, with TRBD2 matching 10 bases. The V and J ends lost 5 bases and 1 base, in that order; junction bases with no gene match: 3. The CDR3 extends over 15 amino acids. CDR1 is SGDLS and CDR2 is YYNGEE in the germline V gene. The CDR3 DNA reads as TGTGCCAGCAGGATAGCGGGAGGTTCCTACAATGAGCAGTTCTTC. This sequence encodes CASRIAGGSYNEQFF.

The chain recombines TRBV29-1 with TRBJ2-2; D not resolved. V lost 2 bases and J lost 6, with 7 bases in between. The CDR3 sequence is 12 residues long. The germline V gene has CDR1 SQVTM and CDR2 ANQGSEA. The DNA of the CDR3 is TGCAGCGTTGAATATAGGGCCGGGGAGCTGTTTTTT. Translation: CSVEYRAGELFF.

This clone appeared a single time. The chain employs TRBV19 and TRBJ1-2, with D possibly TRBD1 on 6 matching bases. The CDR3 totals 13 residues. The germline V gene encodes CDR1 LNHDA and CDR2 SQIVND (reference sequence). V was clipped by 8 bases and J by 2 bases, with 12 bases between them. The CDR3 loop reads CASERGGNYGYTF. In DNA form, the CDR3 reads TGTGCCAGTGAGAGGGGGGGCAACTATGGCTACACCTTC.

This clone was picked up a small number of times. The rearrangement uses TRBV1 and TRBJ2-7; TRBD2 is the table's D call, not checked against the DNA. TRBV1 counts as a pseudogene. The CDR3 runs to 17 residues. The CDR3 region is CASSHSSVRETPYEQYF. CDR3 nucleotide sequence: TGCGCCAGCAGCCACTCCTCCGTACGGGAGACTCCGTACGAGCAGTACTTC.

This clone has more than one count but fewer than ten. The rearrangement joins TRBV28 to TRBJ1-5; no clear D. The CDR3 runs to 14 residues. V shed 4 bases and J shed 10 bases, with 17 bases lying between them. Germline loops: CDR1 MDHEN, CDR2 SYDVKM. The CDR3 loop reads CASSSRGRRVPQHF. The CDR3 region has the DNA TGTGCCAGCAGTTCCCGGGGAAGGCGGGTTCCCCAGCATTTT.